Below, 32 T cell receptor beta chains from the same sample are listed, as sequenced in a study of T-cell memory formation after mild COVID-19. A single record per CDR3 protein comes from TCRdb applying MiXCR to the 5' RACE reads. The table records hundreds of thousands of distinct CDR3 sequences, 15% to 20% of them present only once. The specimen sequenced was PBMCs or a T cell subset sorted from them (not recorded which). These receptors all come from an adult woman who had mild COVID-19 (a few samples of this study predate the infection). Cell type and time point are not known.

The chain couples TRBV20-1 to TRBJ2-3, with 7 bases aligning to TRBD1. Trimming at V came to 4 bases and at J to 4 bases, leaving 2 bases not matched to a gene. This CDR3 is built from 12 residues. The germline V gene has CDR1 DFQATT and CDR2 SNEGSKA (reference sequence). CDR3 in amino acids: CSAITGADTQYF. DNA of the CDR3: TGCAGTGCTATAACAGGGGCAGATACGCAGTATTTT.

This clonotype was counted a few times. V gene TRBV20-1 combines with J gene TRBJ2-1, with 8 bases fitting TRBD2. There are 16 residues in the CDR3. The germline V gene encodes CDR1 DFQATT and CDR2 SNEGSKA (reference sequence). V shed 0 bases, J shed 8 bases, and the junction held 12 bases outside the gene matches. CDR3 sequence: CSARDLRRGVADEQFF. The CDR3 DNA follows: TGCAGTGCTAGAGATCTGAGGCGGGGGGTCGCGGATGAGCAGTTCTTC.

The V call is TRBV6-5, the J call TRBJ2-1; D is ambiguous. Germline-derived CDR1 and CDR2 are MNHEY and SVGAGI. This CDR3 has 12 residues. The V end lost 6 bases, the J end lost 9 bases, and 12 bases lay between the germline ends. CDR3 amino acids: CASRQDPAEQFF. The CDR3 region has the DNA TGTGCCAGCAGGCAGGATCCCGCTGAGCAGTTCTTC.

This clonotype was counted a few times. V gene TRBV9 combines with J gene TRBJ2-2, with D perhaps matching TRBD2 (7 bases). Germline V gene data show CDR1 as SGDLS and CDR2 as YYNGEE. V shed 6 bases and J shed 3 bases, with 18 bases lying between them. The length of the CDR3 is 16 residues. The CDR3 here is CASIPGGGGDTGELFF. In nucleotides, the CDR3 is TGTGCCAGCATCCCCGGCGGGGGCGGAGACACCGGGGAGCTGTTTTTT.

This clonotype has only a few counts. This chain uses TRBV5-1 with TRBJ2-1; no clear D gene. The CDR3 covers 15 residues. Germline V gene lookup returns CDR1 SGHRS and CDR2 YFSETQ. The germline V and J ends were trimmed by 6 bases and 8 bases, with 21 bases remaining between them. The DNA of the CDR3 is TGCGCCAGCATGATATGGGGTTCGACAATTGATGAGCAGTTCTTC. Translating it yields CASMIWGSTIDEQFF.

This clonotype turned up a few times. The chain uses TRBV7-9 and TRBJ2-7; 8 nucleotides agree with TRBD2. In germline, CDR1 is SEHNR, CDR2 FQNEAQ (reference sequence). J lost 6 bases, V lost 5 bases, and 9 bases had no gene match. The CDR3 loop spans 14 amino acids. The CDR3 DNA sequence: TGTGCCAGCAGCCCCGGGACTAGGGCCCTCGAGCAGTACTTC. Translating gives CASSPGTRALEQYF.

This clonotype was observed a few times. The chain uses TRBV9 and TRBJ2-7; tentatively, D is TRBD1 or TRBD2 (5 bases each). Germline V gene lookup returns CDR1 SGDLS and CDR2 YYNGEE. The V gene lost 0 bases and the J gene lost 2 bases, with 12 bases spanning the gap. The CDR3 covers 15 residues. The CDR3 DNA reads TGTGCCAGCAGCGTAGATTTAGGGACCGCCTACGAGCAGTACTTC. It yields the protein CASSVDLGTAYEQYF.

The chain joins TRBV29-1 to TRBJ2-2, with a weak D call TRBD1 (6 bases). V lost 1 base and J 5 bases, leaving 14 bases between the germline ends. CDR1 SQVTM and CDR2 ANQGSEA come from the germline V gene. The CDR3 loop spans 15 amino acids. The CDR3 loop is CSVEVTGRRTGELFF. The CDR3 DNA reads TGCAGCGTTGAAGTAACAGGGCGACGGACCGGGGAGCTGTTTTTT.

The table lists this clonotype with a few counts. The gene calls are TRBV27 and TRBJ2-2, with TRBD1 matching over 7 bases. Germline CDR1 MNHEY, CDR2 SMNVEV (reference sequence). The CDR3 contains 14 residues. The junction had 3 bases not matched to a gene; V was cut back by 4 bases and J by 4 bases. The CDR3 DNA reads TGTGCCAGCAGTTATACAGGGGCCACCGGGGAGCTGTTTTTT. It is translated as CASSYTGATGELFF.

The V call is TRBV10-3, the J call TRBJ2-5, with D perhaps given as TRBD1 or TRBD2 (5 bases each). CDR1 and CDR2 (germline): ENHRY, SYGVKD. Trimming removed 4 bases at V and 5 bases at J, with 11 bases between. This CDR3 has 13 residues. The CDR3 nucleotides are TGTGCCATCAGTGGAGGGGTATTGGAGACCCAGTACTTC. Translated: CAISGGVLETQYF.

The rearrangement links TRBV2 to TRBJ2-1; no firm D call. Germline V lookup: CDR1 SNHLY, CDR2 FYNNEI. CDR3 length: 13 amino acids. Trimming removed 2 bases from V and 6 bases from J, with 8 bases in between. For the CDR3, the DNA is TGTGCCAGCAGTGAACGGCGGAGCAATGAGCAGTTCTTC. As protein: CASSERRSNEQFF.

This clonotype came up a few times. This sequence joins TRBV14 and TRBJ1-5; the D is unclear. Germline lookup yields CDR1 SGHDN and CDR2 FVKESK. V lost 4 bases and J lost 9, with 19 bases in between. The CDR3 sequence is 15 residues long. The CDR3 protein is CASSPRLRLSWPQHF. Here the CDR3 DNA reads TGTGCCAGCAGCCCCCGACTGAGGCTTAGCTGGCCCCAGCATTTT.

This chain connects TRBV7-9 to TRBJ2-5, with 11 nucleotides matching TRBD2. Germline V CDR1 and CDR2: SEHNR, FQNEAQ (reference sequence). The CDR3 is made up of 16 amino acids. Unmatched junction bases numbered 8, after V lost 7 bases and J lost 1 base. The CDR3 DNA reads as TGTGCCAGCATCCAACATGGGACTAGCGGCCAAGAGACCCAGTACTTC. This sequence encodes CASIQHGTSGQETQYF.

This clonotype came up many times. The chain carries TRBV12-3 or TRBV12-4 and TRBJ1-1; D gene uncertain. The length of the CDR3 is 13 residues. Trimming pared 6 bases from V and 1 base from J, leaving 9 bases between. CDR3 DNA: TGTGCCAGCAGCCCTAAGTGGAACACTGAAGCTTTCTTT. Encoded protein: CASSPKWNTEAFF.

This clonotype has a handful of counts. The genes are TRBV7-9 and TRBJ1-1; tentatively, D is TRBD1 (5 bases). CDR1 and CDR2 (germline): SEHNR, FQNEAQ (reference sequence). The CDR3 length is 14 residues. Trimming removed 5 bases at V and 4 bases at J, with 14 bases between. Here the CDR3 reads CASSLRDGTTEAFF. The CDR3 bases are TGTGCCAGCAGCCTAAGGGACGGTACCACTGAAGCTTTCTTT.

In this sample, this clonotype turned up a few times. This rearrangement joins TRBV29-1 to TRBJ2-3; TRBD1 agrees at 7 bases. The ends lost 4 bases at V and 2 bases at J; junction bases unmatched: 18. CDR3 size: 18 residues. Per the germline V gene, CDR1 is SQVTM and CDR2 is ANQGSEA. The CDR3 is CSVGGAWTGRPSTDTQYF. CDR3 bases: TGCAGCGTTGGTGGGGCCTGGACAGGCCGGCCGTCCACAGATACGCAGTATTTT.

This clonotype came up a few times. This chain links TRBV20-1 with TRBJ2-3; D may be TRBD1 or TRBD2 (5 bases each). From germline, CDR1 is DFQATT and CDR2 SNEGSKA (reference sequence). This CDR3 is 13 amino acids long. The ends were cut back, 4 bases at V and 6 bases at J, with 14 bases in the middle. The CDR3 here is CSATSEGRDTQYF. CDR3 sequence (DNA): TGCAGTGCTACCTCCGAGGGGCGGGATACGCAGTATTTT.

The chain recombines TRBV12-3 or TRBV12-4 with TRBJ2-7; 8 positions match TRBD1. Germline trimming cut 5 bases from V and 2 bases from J; bases unmatched to any gene: 5. The CDR3 consists of 14 residues. Here the CDR3 reads CASSAGQEPYEQYF. The DNA of the CDR3 is TGTGCCAGCAGTGCGGGACAGGAGCCCTACGAGCAGTACTTC.

This clonotype was seen more than once but under ten times. The chain has TRBV29-1 and TRBJ2-1; 8 bases match TRBD2. V dropped 5 bases and J dropped 0; count of bases not matched to a gene: 3. CDR3 length: 14 residues. The germline V gene encodes CDR1 SQVTM and CDR2 ANQGSEA. The CDR3 DNA is TGCAGCGTTAGACTAGCGACCTCCTACAATGAGCAGTTCTTC. It yields the protein CSVRLATSYNEQFF.

The chain has TRBV4-2 and TRBJ2-1, with D possibly TRBD2 on 6 matching bases. Germline V lookup: CDR1 LGHNA, CDR2 YNFKEQ. The V and J ends lost 3 bases and 4 bases respectively, with 13 bases between them. This CDR3 contains 15 residues. The CDR3 sequence: CASSHPAGLYNEQFF. As DNA, the CDR3 is TGTGCCAGCAGCCATCCCGCGGGGTTATACAATGAGCAGTTCTTC.

This chain connects TRBV19 to TRBJ1-2, with TRBD1 identical over 10 bases. CDR3 size: 15 residues. The V segment lost 5 bases and the J segment 8 bases; nucleotides outside the gene matches: 11. Germline CDR1 is LNHDA and CDR2 is SQIVND (reference sequence). The CDR3 protein is CASSAPGQGRSGYTF. For the CDR3, the DNA is TGTGCCAGTAGTGCACCGGGACAGGGGAGGAGCGGCTACACCTTC.

The V gene is TRBV7-3, the J gene TRBJ2-1; 8 nucleotides line up with TRBD2. This CDR3 is 17 amino acids long. Germline CDR1 SGHTA, CDR2 FQGTGA. The V and J ends lost 5 bases and 4 bases, in that order; junction bases with no gene match: 13. The CDR3 is CASSGSFSSGPYNEQFF. The CDR3 DNA reads as TGTGCCAGCAGCGGGTCGTTTTCTAGCGGGCCTTACAATGAGCAGTTCTTC.

This clonotype was counted only a few times. The chain uses TRBV6-5 and TRBJ1-2; 7 bases align to TRBD1. Losses at the gene ends were 6 bases for V and 5 bases for J; bases not matched to a gene: 9. CDR3 length: 14 amino acids. Germline V gene data show CDR1 as MNHEY and CDR2 as SVGAGI. CDR3: CASSRDRDGYGYTF. The DNA of the CDR3 is TGTGCCAGCAGCCGCGACAGGGATGGGTATGGCTACACCTTC.

The chain joins TRBV20-1 to TRBJ2-5; D possibly corresponds to TRBD2 (5 bases). This CDR3 is 14 amino acids long. V was clipped by 3 bases and J by 5 bases, with 16 bases between them. Germline lookup yields CDR1 DFQATT and CDR2 SNEGSKA (reference sequence). The CDR3 nucleotides read TGCAGTGCTAGCCCCGGGATACAGTGGGAGACCCAGTACTTC. It is translated as CSASPGIQWETQYF.

The rearrangement uses TRBV7-9 and TRBJ1-6, with 8 nucleotides matching TRBD1. The CDR3 has 15 amino acids. The germline CDR1 and CDR2 sequences are SEHNR and FQNEAQ (reference sequence). The V gene end was trimmed by 5 bases and the J gene end by 7 bases; junction bases not matched to a gene: 7. CDR3 in DNA: TGTGCCAGCAGCCGCGGACAGGGAAGGAATTCACCCCTCCACTTT. It encodes CASSRGQGRNSPLHF.

The chain couples TRBV6-2 or TRBV6-3 to TRBJ2-7, with 10 bases lining up with TRBD2. The CDR3 has 15 residues. Germline CDR1 reads MNHEY; CDR2 reads SVGEGT. The J segment lost 3 bases and the V segment lost 2 bases, leaving 4 bases of the junction unmatched. The CDR3 nucleotides are TGTGCCAGCAGTTACCCGGGACTAGCGATCTACGAGCAGTACTTC. Its protein is CASSYPGLAIYEQYF.

This clonotype was counted a few times. This chain links TRBV14 with TRBJ1-1; TRBD1 matches 7 bases. From germline, CDR1 is SGHDN and CDR2 FVKESK. CDR3 length: 15 residues. The V segment lost 6 bases and the J segment 0 bases; nucleotides outside the gene matches: 7. The CDR3 bases are TGTGCCAGCAGTACAGGGGCGCGCATGAACACTGAAGCTTTCTTT. It is translated as CASSTGARMNTEAFF.

The CDR3 coding sequence is TGTGCCAGCAGCCCAGGACAGGGGGGAGCAGATACGCAGTATTTT. It encodes CASSPGQGGADTQYF. This chain joins TRBV12-3 or TRBV12-4 and TRBJ2-3, with 10 bases identical to TRBD1. Trimming removed 6 bases from V and 4 bases from J; junction bases left unmatched: 7. This CDR3 is 15 amino acids long.

In this sample, this clonotype turned up a few times. As DNA, the CDR3 is TGTGCCTGGAGGACTCGGGGGTATTCTGGAAACACCATATATTTT. This translates into CAWRTRGYSGNTIYF. The chain is built from TRBV30 and TRBJ1-3; tentatively, D is TRBD1 (5 bases). Per germline, CDR1 GTSNPN and CDR2 SVGIG (reference sequence). The CDR3 extends over 15 amino acids. Trimming removed 3 bases at V and 1 base at J, with 13 bases between.

This clonotype was found many times. The V gene is TRBV5-1, the J gene TRBJ2-7, with 7 bases fitting TRBD2. V shed 2 bases, J shed 1 base, and the junction held 3 bases outside the gene matches. Germline-derived CDR1 and CDR2 are SGHRS and YFSETQ. The CDR3 consists of 14 residues. The CDR3 is CASSFPGGSYEQYF. In DNA, the CDR3 is TGCGCCAGCAGCTTTCCGGGGGGTTCCTACGAGCAGTACTTC. Filled out from reference TRBV5-1 and TRBJ2-7, the complete variable domain reads KAGVTQTPRYLIKTRGQQVTLSCSPISGHRSVSWYQQTPGQGLQFLFEYFSETQRNKGNFPGRFSGRQFSNSRSEMNVSTLELGDSALYLCASSFPGGSYEQYFGPGTRLTVT.

This chain links TRBV5-1 with TRBJ1-2; 7 bases are a match to TRBD1. Germline V gene sequence: CDR1 SGHRS, CDR2 YFSETQ. The J segment lost 3 bases and the V segment lost 1 base, leaving 9 bases of the junction unmatched. This CDR3 has 16 residues. The CDR3 protein is CASSLWDMTGYYGYTF. Written as DNA, the CDR3 is TGCGCCAGCAGCTTGTGGGACATGACAGGGTACTATGGCTACACCTTC.

This sequence joins TRBV9 and TRBJ2-7; 10 bases align to TRBD2. The CDR3 is made up of 16 amino acids. J was trimmed by 5 bases and V by 3 bases; bases with no gene match: 11. Germline loops: CDR1 SGDLS, CDR2 YYNGEE. The CDR3 here is CASSALAGASPHEQYF. CDR3 nucleotides: TGTGCCAGCAGCGCCCTAGCGGGAGCTAGCCCCCACGAGCAGTACTTC.